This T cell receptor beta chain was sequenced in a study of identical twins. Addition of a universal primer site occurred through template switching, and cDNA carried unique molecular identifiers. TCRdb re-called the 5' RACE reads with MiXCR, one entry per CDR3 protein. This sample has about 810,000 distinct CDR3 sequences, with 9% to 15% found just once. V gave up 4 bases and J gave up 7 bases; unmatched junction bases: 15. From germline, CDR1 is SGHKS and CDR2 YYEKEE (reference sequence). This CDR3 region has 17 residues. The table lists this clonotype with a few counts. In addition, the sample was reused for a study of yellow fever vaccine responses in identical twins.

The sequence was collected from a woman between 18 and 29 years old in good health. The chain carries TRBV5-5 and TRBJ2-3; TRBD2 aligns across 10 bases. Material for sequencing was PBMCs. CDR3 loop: CASSRTSGTLSMNTQYF. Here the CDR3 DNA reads TGTGCCAGCAGCCGGACTAGCGGAACTCTCTCAATGAATACGCAGTATTTT.